The 27 T cell receptor beta chains below come from one sample, sequenced in a study of persistence of HIV-infected CD4 T cells (dated by TCRdb to 2018 to 2021). The treatment or condition label, read with the paper, signifies: suppressive antiretroviral therapy. Cells were stimulated with a pool of overlapping HIV-1 Gag 15-mer peptides at approximately 0.93 ug per peptide per mL. CD4+ T cells that responded were sorted based on upregulation of both CD40 ligand and CD69. What these receptors recognize is not known. TCRbeta repertoires were sequenced from genomic DNA with the immunoSEQ hsTCRB assay version 4 in survey mode. Not all clones reach the TCRdb copy of this immuneACCESS table, which keeps in-frame sequences only. Checked studies attribute under half of the gap to unresolved V genes and leave the rest unexplained. The sample table shows around 26,000 clones, and 74% are seen once. Roughly 1.8% of the sample is held by the ten biggest clonotypes.

Sequences were derived from CD4+ T cells sorted from PBMCs after approximately 19-hour stimulation, sampled from a patient who received antiretroviral therapy. The label giving this sample's cell subset or site can be read as: CD40L+CD69+ CD4 T cells responding to HIV-1 Gag peptides. These receptors were taken from an adult man with HIV who was CMV-seropositive.

The chain carries TRBV9 and TRBJ1-3; unclear D gene. Trimming removed 4 bases at V and 2 bases at J, with 13 bases between. The CDR3 sequence is 15 residues long. Germline V gene sequence: CDR1 SGDLS, CDR2 YYNGEE. The CDR3 nucleotides are TGTGCCAGCAGCCCCATGACCGCGCCTGGAAACACCATATATTTT. Translated: CASSPMTAPGNTIYF.

The CDR3 loop reads CASRGGVNTEAFF. The CDR3 DNA reads as TGTGCCAGCCGGGGGGGGGTGAACACTGAAGCTTTCTTT. This rearrangement joins TRBV6-5 to TRBJ1-1; perhaps TRBD1 as D (5 bases). Germline-derived CDR1 and CDR2 are MNHEY and SVGAGI. The ends were cut back, 8 bases at V and 0 bases at J, with 10 bases in the middle. The CDR3 is 13 residues long.

This rearrangement joins TRBV18 to TRBJ1-5; 10 bases are shared with TRBD1. CDR1 is KGHSH, CDR2 LQKENI, per germline. The CDR3 has 16 amino acids. J lost 4 bases, V lost 5 bases, and 8 bases had no gene match. CDR3 protein: CASSLGQGLRNQPQHF. The CDR3 DNA is TGTGCCAGCTCATTGGGACAGGGGCTTCGGAATCAGCCCCAGCATTTT.

The gene calls are TRBV19 and TRBJ2-1; D gene ambiguous. Germline CDR1 reads LNHDA; CDR2 reads SQIVND (reference sequence). The V and J ends lost 9 bases and 3 bases respectively, with 9 bases between them. The CDR3 contains 12 residues. The CDR3 nucleotides read TGTGCCAGCACTGGCGGCTACAATGAGCAGTTCTTC. It yields the protein CASTGGYNEQFF.

The chain links TRBV5-1 to TRBJ2-3, with D unclear. The CDR3 runs 14 residues. CDR1 and CDR2 (germline): SGHRS, YFSETQ. V shed 1 base and J shed 0 bases, with 6 bases lying between them. Written as DNA, the CDR3 is TGCGCCAGCAGCTTGTACGCTAGCACAGATACGCAGTATTTT. Translated, it gives CASSLYASTDTQYF.

The chain links TRBV7-2 to TRBJ2-1; 10 bases align to TRBD1. Trimming cost V 5 bases and J 7 bases; bases outside gene matches: 8. CDR3 length: 15 amino acids. Germline V gives CDR1 SGHTA, CDR2 FQGNSA. CDR3 residues: CASSPTGGWGNEQFF. The DNA of the CDR3 is TGTGCCAGCAGCCCGACAGGGGGCTGGGGAAATGAGCAGTTCTTC.

V and J are TRBV7-9 and TRBJ2-7; 12 bases agree with TRBD1. Per the germline V gene, CDR1 is SEHNR and CDR2 is FQNEAQ (reference sequence). The J segment lost 6 bases and the V segment lost 7 bases, leaving 10 bases of the junction unmatched. The CDR3 is 15 residues long. The CDR3 here is CASTKHGTGGVEQYF. CDR3 DNA sequence: TGTGCCAGCACCAAACACGGGACAGGGGGCGTCGAGCAGTACTTC.

The gene calls are TRBV12-3 or TRBV12-4 and TRBJ2-7, with a possible D match to TRBD2 (5 bases). This CDR3 has 13 residues. V lost 5 bases and J lost 3, with 11 bases in between. The CDR3 reads CASSPPGVYEQYF. DNA of the CDR3: TGTGCCAGCAGTCCACCCGGGGTCTACGAGCAGTACTTC.

This chain joins TRBV6-5 and TRBJ1-2; no clear D. The ends were cut back, 0 bases at V and 2 bases at J, with 10 bases in the middle. The CDR3 has 15 residues. Germline assignment: CDR1 MNHEY and CDR2 SVGAGI. This CDR3 is CASSYSMALNYGYTF. The CDR3 region has the DNA TGTGCCAGCAGTTACTCGATGGCACTCAACTATGGCTACACCTTC.

The chain uses TRBV28 and TRBJ2-6; D call uncertain. This CDR3 region has 15 residues. The germline gives CDR1 MDHEN, CDR2 SYDVKM. DNA of the CDR3: TGTGCTGCTGGCCGACGCGCCTCTGGGGCCAACGTCCTGACTTTC. It specifies CAAGRRASGANVLTF.

This clone was found once. V usage is TRBV20-1 and J usage is TRBJ2-3; D ambiguous. CDR1 and CDR2 from the germline V gene are DFQATT and SNEGSKA (reference sequence). This CDR3 comprises 12 residues. V was shortened by 3 bases and J by 2 bases, with 6 bases between the two germline ends. The CDR3 DNA sequence: TGCAGTGCTAGTTACTACACAGATACGCAGTATTTT. The encoded protein is CSASYYTDTQYF.

The chain combines TRBV11-2 with TRBJ1-6; TRBD1 might be the D (6 bases). Trimming left V 4 bases short and J 14 bases short, with 21 bases between. This CDR3 region has 15 residues. CDR1 is SGHAT and CDR2 is FQNNGV in the germline V gene. The CDR3 loop is CASSSLTGRYVALHF. CDR3 DNA sequence: TGTGCCAGCAGCTCCCTCACAGGGAGGTATGTGGCCCTCCACTTT.

The J gene is TRBJ2-2, the V gene TRBV2, with D maybe TRBD2 (5 bases). Germline V CDR1 and CDR2: SNHLY, FYNNEI. The V gene lost 4 bases and the J gene lost 0 bases, with 9 bases spanning the gap. This CDR3 is 15 amino acids long. This CDR3 reads CASSADSPNTGELFF. The CDR3 DNA is TGTGCCAGCAGTGCGGACTCTCCGAACACCGGGGAGCTGTTTTTT.

The chain links TRBV5-1 to TRBJ2-3; 10 nucleotides line up with TRBD2. J was trimmed by 8 bases and V by 0 bases; bases with no gene match: 3. The CDR3 contains 14 residues. The germline V gene has CDR1 SGHRS and CDR2 YFSETQ. The chain's CDR3 is CASSLGLAGATQYF. The CDR3 DNA follows: TGCGCCAGCAGCTTGGGGCTAGCGGGGGCTACGCAGTATTTT.

The chain couples TRBV7-2 to TRBJ1-1, with D tentatively TRBD1 (5 bases). This CDR3 comprises 14 residues. The V gene's germline CDR1 is SGHTA and CDR2 FQGNSA. Trimming left V 5 bases short and J 0 bases short, with 10 bases between. For the CDR3, the DNA is TGTGCCAGCAGCGTGGGACTTCTGAACACTGAAGCTTTCTTT. The encoded protein is CASSVGLLNTEAFF.

The V call is TRBV2, the J call TRBJ2-3; 9 bases match TRBD2. Per germline, CDR1 SNHLY and CDR2 FYNNEI. The CDR3 spans 15 residues. CDR3 nucleotides: TGTGCTACCAGTCGACTAGCGGTGAGCACAGATACGCAGTATTTT. This codes for CATSRLAVSTDTQYF.

The V and J genes are TRBV24-1 and TRBJ1-3, with TRBD1 matching over 8 bases. The CDR3 has 15 residues. The germline CDR1 and CDR2 sequences are KGHDR and SFDVKD. V trimming: 8 bases; J trimming: 0 bases; junction bases outside the gene matches: 5. The CDR3 is CATKRGQGSGNTIYF. The CDR3 region has the DNA TGTGCCACCAAGAGAGGACAGGGCTCTGGAAACACCATATATTTT.

The chain links TRBV19 to TRBJ1-5; 11 nucleotides line up with TRBD1. V was pared by 10 bases and J by 2 bases, with 10 bases of the junction left unmatched. CDR3 length: 16 residues. Germline V lookup: CDR1 LNHDA, CDR2 SQIVND (reference sequence). The CDR3 DNA sequence: TGTGCCACGACGGACAGGGGGCTTAGAGGCAATCAGCCCCAGCATTTT. This sequence encodes CATTDRGLRGNQPQHF.

This clone has more than one count but fewer than ten. The CDR3 DNA follows: TGTGCCAGCAACGACAGGGGGACAAAAGATACGCAGTATTTT. Translated, it gives CASNDRGTKDTQYF. The rearrangement uses TRBV25-1 and TRBJ2-3; 9 bases match TRBD1. Trimming removed 7 bases from V and 5 bases from J; junction bases left unmatched: 7. The CDR3 extends over 14 amino acids. CDR1 and CDR2 from the germline V gene are MGHDK and SYGVNS.

A single count supports this clone. The rearrangement links TRBV6-5 to TRBJ2-3; maybe TRBD2 (6 bases). The CDR3 totals 13 residues. V shed 4 bases and J shed 6 bases, with 11 bases lying between them. Germline V gene lookup returns CDR1 MNHEY and CDR2 SVGAGI. CDR3 coding DNA: TGTGCCAGCAGTTCCGGGGAGGTTGATACGCAGTATTTT. Its translation: CASSSGEVDTQYF.

The rearrangement links TRBV5-4 to TRBJ1-1, with D tentatively TRBD1 (6 bases). V was shortened by 0 bases and J by 6 bases, with 12 bases between the two germline ends. The CDR3 is 14 amino acids. Germline CDR1 is SGHNT and CDR2 is YYREEE (reference sequence). CDR3 DNA: TGTGCCAGCAGCTTGGCGGGGGCGCGCGCTGAAGCTTTCTTT. It is translated as CASSLAGARAEAFF.

By sample share, this clone is medium-sized. The chain combines TRBV6-5 with TRBJ1-5, with 10 bases aligning to TRBD1. The J segment lost 2 bases and the V segment lost 7 bases, leaving 5 bases of the junction unmatched. The CDR3 extends over 15 amino acids. Germline assignment: CDR1 MNHEY and CDR2 SVGAGI. This chain's CDR3 is CASIVDRGGNQPQHF. CDR3 bases: TGTGCCAGCATCGTGGACAGGGGGGGCAATCAGCCCCAGCATTTT.

The rearrangement uses TRBV5-1 and TRBJ2-3, with D perhaps TRBD1 (6 bases). The CDR3 runs 15 residues. Germline V gene lookup returns CDR1 SGHRS and CDR2 YFSETQ. The V end was cut by 4 bases, the J end by 1 base, with 13 bases between. CDR3 DNA sequence: TGCGCCAGCAGCCCGGACAGACGGGGCACAGATACGCAGTATTTT. Protein sequence: CASSPDRRGTDTQYF.

In DNA form, the CDR3 reads TGCGCCAGCAGCGTGGACAGTTCTAACAACGAGCAGTACTTC. It translates to CASSVDSSNNEQYF. The J gene is TRBJ2-7, the V gene TRBV5-1; a possible D gene is TRBD1 (6 bases). Trimming left V 4 bases short and J 5 bases short, with 16 bases between. Germline loops: CDR1 SGHRS, CDR2 YFSETQ. This CDR3 is 14 amino acids long.

This chain connects TRBV25-1 to TRBJ2-7, with 9 bases identical to TRBD1. The CDR3 consists of 16 residues. CDR1 is MGHDK and CDR2 is SYGVNS in the germline V gene. V gave up 2 bases and J gave up 5 bases; unmatched junction bases: 10. In DNA, the CDR3 is TGTGCCAGCAGTGAACTTCCGGGACAGGGTCCCAACGAGCAGTACTTC. Its protein product is CASSELPGQGPNEQYF.

The gene calls are TRBV5-4 and TRBJ2-4, with 11 bases that match TRBD1. The CDR3 runs 16 residues. Trimming took 9 bases from V and 0 from J; bases not matched to a gene: 8. Germline V lookup: CDR1 SGHNT, CDR2 YYREEE (reference sequence). The CDR3 sequence: CATGTGGGVAKNIQYF. The CDR3 DNA is TGTGCCACCGGGACAGGGGGAGGAGTAGCCAAAAACATTCAGTACTTC.

The CDR3 DNA reads TGTGCCAGCCGTCCTCCGGGACAGGTACCTAGCAATCAGCCCCAGCATTTT. Its translation is CASRPPGQVPSNQPQHF. V gene TRBV6-6 combines with J gene TRBJ1-5; TRBD1 matches at 8 bases. J lost 0 bases, V lost 8 bases, and 12 bases had no gene match. The germline gives CDR1 MNHNY, CDR2 SVGAGI (reference sequence). This CDR3 has 17 amino acids.